The 8 T cell receptor beta chains in this list originate from one sample, sequenced in a study of blood T cell repertoires in COVID-19. Using immunoSEQ multiplex PCR, the repertoire was profiled, and TCRdb retains in-frame clones only, with some absent. The table has some 300,000 clones, just under 90% seen once; the top ten hold roughly 10%. The sequencing sample was made of PBMCs or T cells enriched from blood (not recorded which). The receptors were gathered from a woman aged 25 to 39 who had recovered from COVID-19.

This clone has just one count. This rearrangement joins TRBV6-1 to TRBJ1-6, with D unclear. The germline gives CDR1 MNHNS, CDR2 SASEGT. The V end was cut by 2 bases, the J end by 5 bases, with 10 bases between. The CDR3 extends over 15 amino acids. The CDR3 spells CASSEQVADNSPLHF. Written as DNA, the CDR3 is TGTGCCAGCAGTGAACAGGTGGCAGATAATTCACCCCTCCACTTT.

The gene calls are TRBV10-3 and TRBJ1-5; D is uncertain. CDR3 length: 13 residues. Trimming took off 2 bases at V and 6 bases at J, with 8 bases between the two ends. Germline CDR1 and CDR2: ENHRY and SYGVKD. CDR3 in DNA: TGTGCCATCAGTGAGATGGGGAGTCAGCCCCAGCATTTT. Protein sequence: CAISEMGSQPQHF.

The CDR3 is CASSSPTSGRGTDTQYF. The CDR3 DNA reads as TGTGCCAGCAGTTCGCCAACTAGCGGGCGTGGGACAGATACGCAGTATTTT. The chain recombines TRBV28 with TRBJ2-3; 9 bases match TRBD2. Looked up from germline, CDR1 is MDHEN and CDR2 is SYDVKM. V shed 4 bases and J 3 bases; nucleotides not matched to a gene: 11. The CDR3 length is 17 residues.

The genes are TRBV18 and TRBJ2-7, with 13 bases that match TRBD2. CDR3 size: 15 residues. Germline CDR1 is KGHSH and CDR2 is LQKENI. V shed 2 bases and J 4 bases; nucleotides not matched to a gene: 2. The CDR3 reads CASSPGLAGAYEQYF. CDR3 in DNA: TGTGCCAGCTCACCAGGACTAGCGGGAGCTTACGAGCAGTACTTC.

This chain connects TRBV6-5 to TRBJ2-7, with 7 nucleotides matching TRBD2. The trim removed 8 bases at V and 3 bases at J, leaving 7 bases unmatched. CDR3 length: 13 amino acids. CDR1 and CDR2 from the germline V gene are MNHEY and SVGAGI. The DNA of the CDR3 is TGTGCCAGCCTCTTTAGCGGGCTCTACGAGCAGTACTTC. Protein sequence: CASLFSGLYEQYF.

This clone has only one observation. The chain uses TRBV5-1 and TRBJ1-3; TRBD1 might be the D (6 bases). Trimming shortened V by 1 base and J by 1 base, and 12 bases separated the two germline ends. The CDR3 has 16 residues. Germline V gene sequence: CDR1 SGHRS, CDR2 YFSETQ. CDR3 nucleotides: TGCGCCAGCAGCTTGTCTCCAGGGGCATCTGGAAACACCATATATTTT. This gives the protein CASSLSPGASGNTIYF.

This clone was seen a single time. V gene TRBV6-4 combines with J gene TRBJ2-3; 8 bases map to TRBD2. Germline V gene sequence: CDR1 MRHNA, CDR2 SNTAGT. The CDR3 contains 14 residues. V was clipped by 6 bases and J by 6 bases; unmatched bases: 8. This chain's CDR3 is CASSRGGFQDTQYF. The DNA of the CDR3 is TGTGCCAGCAGCCGGGGGGGCTTTCAGGATACGCAGTATTTT.

V gene TRBV7-6 combines with J gene TRBJ2-7, with TRBD1 matching 11 bases. The V gene's germline CDR1 is SGHVS and CDR2 FNYEAQ. The V and J ends lost 1 base and 7 bases, in that order; junction bases with no gene match: 3. This CDR3 has 14 amino acids. This CDR3 reads CASSLGGTGGEQYF. For the CDR3, the DNA is TGTGCCAGCAGCTTAGGGGGGACAGGGGGAGAGCAGTACTTC. The complete variable domain, with remaining parts taken from reference TRBV7-6 and TRBJ2-7, reads GAGVSQSPRYKVTKRGQDVALRCDPISGHVSLYWYRQALGQGPEFLTYFNYEAQQDKSGLPNDRFSAERPEGSISTLTIQRTEQRDSAMYRCASSLGGTGGEQYFGPGTRLTVT.